The 24 T cell receptor beta chains given below trace back to one sample, sequenced in a study of vaccination effects on CD4 cells after COVID-19. The table came from immunoSEQ multiplex PCR; TCRdb's copy has only in-frame clones and leaves some out. The table includes approximately 30,000 clones, 73% detected once. These receptors' targets are unknown. Using viral peptide pools, the ViraFEST assay grew out antigen-specific CD4+ T cells prior to sequencing. Culturing for around 10 days preceded CD4+ T cell isolation. Vaccine administered to participants consisted of two doses of either BNT162b2 or mRNA-1273. The material was CD4+ T cells from PBMCs cultured with HCoV-NL63 spike peptides, obtained after COVID-19 vaccination. Every receptor here comes from a human donor who received a COVID-19 vaccine.

CDR3 residues: CAISEFSQGTSPLHF. CDR3 nucleotides: TGTGCCATCAGTGAGTTCTCGCAGGGAACTTCACCCCTCCACTTT. The rearrangement uses TRBV10-3 and TRBJ1-6, with a weak D call TRBD1 (5 bases). The germline CDR1 and CDR2 sequences are ENHRY and SYGVKD. The CDR3 runs 15 residues. V was cut by 1 base and J by 9 bases, with 13 bases left in between.

This chain links TRBV10-3 with TRBJ2-1, with 10 bases that match TRBD1. The V segment lost 4 bases and the J segment 4 bases; nucleotides outside the gene matches: 4. Germline V gene sequence: CDR1 ENHRY, CDR2 SYGVKD. CDR3 length: 15 residues. The CDR3 region is CAISGRDRGYNEQFF. The DNA for the CDR3 is TGTGCCATCAGTGGAAGGGACAGGGGATACAATGAGCAGTTCTTC.

This clone occurred once. This rearrangement joins TRBV14 to TRBJ2-3; 7 bases are shared with TRBD2. V shed 2 bases, J shed 6 bases, and the junction held 5 bases outside the gene matches. This CDR3 has 14 amino acids. Per the germline V gene, CDR1 is SGHDN and CDR2 is FVKESK. This CDR3 reads CASSQLLAEDTQYF. The CDR3 DNA sequence: TGTGCCAGCAGCCAACTGCTAGCGGAGGATACGCAGTATTTT.

This sequence joins TRBV7-9 and TRBJ1-2, with unresolved D. This CDR3 has 12 amino acids. The germline CDR1 and CDR2 sequences are SEHNR and FQNEAQ (reference sequence). V was shortened by 4 bases and J by 7 bases, with 10 bases between the two germline ends. CDR3 DNA sequence: TGTGCCAGCAGCTCTGGAGAGGGTGGCTACACCTTC. Translating it yields CASSSGEGGYTF. The variable domain in full, with the rest retrieved from reference TRBV7-9 and TRBJ1-2, is DTGVSQNPRHKITKRGQNVTFRCDPISEHNRLYWYRQTLGQGPEFLTYFQNEAQLEKSRLLSDRFSAERPKGSFSTLEIQRTEQGDSAMYLCASSSGEGGYTFGSGTRLTVV.

The chain is built from TRBV29-1 and TRBJ2-2; TRBD1 aligns across 8 bases. The junction had 7 bases not matched to a gene; V was cut back by 6 bases and J by 4 bases. This CDR3 is 14 amino acids long. Germline lookup yields CDR1 SQVTM and CDR2 ANQGSEA. DNA for the CDR3: TGCAGCGTGCGTACAACAGGGGGCACCGGGGAGCTGTTTTTT. Protein sequence: CSVRTTGGTGELFF.

The chain carries TRBV21-1 and TRBJ1-5. TRBV21-1 constitutes a pseudogene. CDR3 size: 17 residues. CDR3 protein: CASSKAWGGFSNQPQHF. CDR3 nucleotide sequence: TGTGCCAGCAGCAAAGCGTGGGGGGGCTTCAGCAATCAGCCCCAGCATTTT.

The chain uses TRBV4-1 and TRBJ1-5; 8 positions match TRBD1. The CDR3 covers 15 residues. Germline V gene data show CDR1 as MGHRA and CDR2 as YSYEKL. Trimming cost V 1 base and J 7 bases; bases outside gene matches: 6. The CDR3 protein is CASSQVGAGGQPQHF. The CDR3 DNA reads as TGCGCCAGCAGCCAAGTTGGGGCAGGGGGCCAGCCCCAGCATTTT.

The rearrangement joins TRBV9 to TRBJ2-2; a possible D gene is TRBD2 (5 bases). Trimming pared 1 base from V and 4 bases from J, leaving 17 bases between. This CDR3 is built from 17 residues. The V gene's germline CDR1 is SGDLS and CDR2 YYNGEE. The CDR3 DNA reads TGTGCCAGCAGCGTAAATCCCAGAGGGCCCTTCACCGGGGAGCTGTTTTTT. Protein: CASSVNPRGPFTGELFF. The full variable domain, rest sourced from reference TRBV9 and TRBJ2-2, is DSGVTQTPKHLITATGQRVTLRCSPRSGDLSVYWYQQSLDQGLQFLIQYYNGEERAKGNILERFSAQQFPDLHSELNLSSLELGDSALYFCASSVNPRGPFTGELFFGEGSRLTVL.

The gene calls are TRBV11-2 and TRBJ2-3; the D call may be TRBD1 or TRBD2 (5 bases each). Germline CDR1 SGHAT, CDR2 FQNNGV. The V end lost 2 bases, the J end lost 2 bases, and 14 bases lay between the germline ends. The CDR3 is 16 amino acids. The CDR3 here is CASSLTPGPFTDTQYF. CDR3 nucleotides: TGTGCCAGCAGCTTAACCCCGGGACCTTTCACAGATACGCAGTATTTT.

The V and J genes are TRBV18 and TRBJ1-2; no clear D gene. Trimming pared 2 bases from V and 6 bases from J, leaving 19 bases between. The CDR3 length is 16 residues. Germline lookup yields CDR1 KGHSH and CDR2 LQKENI. As DNA, the CDR3 is TGTGCCAGCTCACCAAGTTATTTCCGGGGAACCAATGGCTACACCTTC. This codes for CASSPSYFRGTNGYTF.

The V gene is TRBV3-1 (or the pseudogene TRBV3-2), the J gene TRBJ2-7; the match to TRBD2 covers 9 bases. The J segment lost 0 bases and the V segment lost 5 bases, leaving 2 bases of the junction unmatched. There are 14 residues in the CDR3. The germline V gene encodes CDR1 LGHDT and CDR2 YNNKEL (reference sequence). The CDR3: CASSSSGVSYEQYF. The CDR3 nucleotides read TGTGCCAGCAGCTCTAGCGGGGTCTCCTACGAGCAGTACTTC.

This chain uses TRBV5-1 with TRBJ1-2; 10 bases line up with TRBD1. The CDR3 covers 13 residues. Germline loops: CDR1 SGHRS, CDR2 YFSETQ. Losses at the gene ends were 4 bases for V and 12 bases for J; bases not matched to a gene: 9. The CDR3 DNA is TGCGCCAGCAGCCCGGACAGGGGGTTGCCGGACACCTTC. This sequence encodes CASSPDRGLPDTF.

The chain uses TRBV3-1 (or the pseudogene TRBV3-2) and TRBJ1-3; 8 positions agree with TRBD1. J gave up 3 bases and V 9 bases, and 4 bases lay outside the gene matches. Germline V lookup: CDR1 LGHDT, CDR2 YNNKEL (reference sequence). The CDR3 runs 13 residues. In DNA, the CDR3 is TGTGCCAGTTCAGGGGGCCGTGGAAACACCATATATTTT. It yields the protein CASSGGRGNTIYF.

The chain employs TRBV3-1 (or the pseudogene TRBV3-2) and TRBJ2-5; D gene ambiguous. V shed 2 bases and J shed 4 bases, with 17 bases lying between them. This CDR3 spans 16 amino acids. Per germline, CDR1 LGHDT and CDR2 YNNKEL (reference sequence). The CDR3 spells CASSQSWRDRAETQYF. CDR3 DNA: TGTGCCAGCAGCCAATCATGGCGAGACCGAGCAGAGACCCAGTACTTC.

The rearrangement joins TRBV5-8 to TRBJ2-5; 7 bases match TRBD1. J lost 5 bases, V lost 0 bases, and 7 bases had no gene match. The germline CDR1 and CDR2 sequences are SGHTS and YDEGEE. The CDR3 spans 15 residues. In DNA form, the CDR3 reads TGTGCCAGCAGCTTGGCCGGGACAGTGAGTGAGACCCAGTACTTC. This encodes CASSLAGTVSETQYF. Full variable domain (remainder filled in from reference TRBV5-8 and TRBJ2-5): EAGVTQSPTHLIKTRGQQATLRCSPISGHTSVYWYQQALGLGLQFLLWYDEGEERNRGNFPPRFSGRQFPNYSSELNVNALELEDSALYLCASSLAGTVSETQYFGPGTRLLVL.

This clone was seen more than once but under ten times. This chain links TRBV4-1 with TRBJ1-1, with 8 bases that match TRBD1. The CDR3 has 14 residues. Germline V gives CDR1 MGHRA, CDR2 YSYEKL. Losses at the gene ends were 5 bases for V and 4 bases for J; bases not matched to a gene: 6. CDR3 residues: CASSTGQGGTEAFF. The CDR3 DNA follows: TGCGCCAGCAGCACAGGACAGGGTGGCACTGAAGCTTTCTTT.

By share, this clone ranks as large. This chain links TRBV6-1 with TRBJ2-5, with D possibly TRBD1 on 6 matching bases. Germline V CDR1 and CDR2: MNHNS, SASEGT. Trimming removed 4 bases at V and 2 bases at J, with 23 bases between. This CDR3 is 18 amino acids long. For the CDR3, the DNA is TGTGCCAGCAGTGCAGATGGGGGCCTGCTACTGGGACAAGAGACCCAGTACTTC. Encoded protein: CASSADGGLLLGQETQYF.

The rearrangement uses TRBV29-1 and TRBJ2-2, with D possibly being TRBD1 (5 bases). The ends were cut back, 6 bases at V and 0 bases at J, with 14 bases in the middle. The CDR3 is 15 residues long. Looked up from germline, CDR1 is SQVTM and CDR2 is ANQGSEA. CDR3 in DNA: TGCAGCGTCACGGTACAGGCAGCGAACACCGGGGAGCTGTTTTTT. This codes for CSVTVQAANTGELFF.

This chain joins TRBV6-5 and TRBJ2-7; D ambiguous. The V and J ends lost 6 bases and 3 bases respectively, with 6 bases between them. CDR1 MNHEY and CDR2 SVGAGI come from the germline V gene. The CDR3 runs to 11 residues. CDR3 nucleotides: TGTGCCAGCAGCCTGGGCTACGAGCAGTACTTC. It is translated as CASSLGYEQYF.

The V gene is TRBV7-9, the J gene TRBJ2-2; 7 bases agree with TRBD1. The CDR3 consists of 14 residues. V was clipped by 3 bases and J by 6 bases; unmatched bases: 4. Germline V gene lookup returns CDR1 SEHNR and CDR2 FQNEAQ (reference sequence). The CDR3, as DNA: TGTGCCAGCAGCTTGGCTGGGACAGCCGGGGAGCTGTTTTTT. Translating it yields CASSLAGTAGELFF.

The V and J genes are TRBV10-2 and TRBJ2-7; TRBD2 is a possible D gene (6 bases). Germline V gives CDR1 WSHSY, CDR2 SAAADI. The CDR3 contains 13 residues. V was pared by 4 bases and J by 4 bases, with 11 bases between. The DNA for the CDR3 is TGCGCCAGCAGTGGACCGGGAGCTTACGAGCAGTACTTC. It specifies CASSGPGAYEQYF.

The chain carries TRBV5-1 and TRBJ2-2; D may correspond to TRBD1 or TRBD2 (5 bases each). The ends were cut back, 0 bases at V and 6 bases at J, with 12 bases in the middle. CDR3 length: 15 amino acids. CDR1 is SGHRS, CDR2 YFSETQ, per germline. The CDR3 bases are TGCGCCAGCAGCTTGGTGGGGCTAGCATCCGGGGAGCTGTTTTTT. Translated: CASSLVGLASGELFF.

The CDR3 protein is CASSYPSSGQYF. The CDR3 DNA reads TGTGCCAGCAGTTACCCTTCGTCTGGCCAGTACTTC. This chain joins TRBV6-5 and TRBJ2-5; no clear D. V lost 2 bases and J lost 10, with 11 bases in between. The CDR3 totals 12 residues. The germline gives CDR1 MNHEY, CDR2 SVGAGI.

The V gene is TRBV7-9, the J gene TRBJ2-2; D gene uncertain. The CDR3 covers 15 residues. The germline gives CDR1 SEHNR, CDR2 FQNEAQ (reference sequence). Trimming removed 5 bases from V and 1 base from J, with 11 bases in between. The CDR3, as DNA: TGTGCCAGCAGCCTCGGACGGAGGAACACCGGGGAGCTGTTTTTT. Its translation: CASSLGRRNTGELFF. The whole variable domain, remainder taken from reference TRBV7-9 and TRBJ2-2, is DTGVSQNPRHKITKRGQNVTFRCDPISEHNRLYWYRQTLGQGPEFLTYFQNEAQLEKSRLLSDRFSAERPKGSFSTLEIQRTEQGDSAMYLCASSLGRRNTGELFFGEGSRLTVL.